Below are 3 T cell receptor beta chains sequenced from a single sample in a study of post-analysis software for immune sequencing data. General study points: Among about 5 TRBV segments more frequent in patients than controls were TRBV5-6, TRBV5-1 and TRBV20-1.

Unique molecular identifiers had been added to the TCR beta cDNA libraries. TCRdb called the PCR reads again in MiXCR, with one record for every CDR3 protein. The table has over 700,000 distinct CDR3 sequences, 25% to 30% seen once. These TCRs are of unknown antigen specificity. The sequenced material came from blood. The receptors were gathered from a girl under 18 with multiple sclerosis.

This clonotype showed up just a few times. The gene calls are TRBV12-3 or TRBV12-4 and TRBJ2-2; D not certain. CDR3 length equals 15 residues. V was trimmed by 2 bases and J by 2 bases, leaving 9 bases between them. The CDR3 nucleotides read TGTGCCAGCAGTTTACTCGCTGTCAACACCGGGGAGCTGTTTTTT. This sequence encodes CASSLLAVNTGELFF.

This clonotype was seen once. The chain links TRBV5-1 to TRBJ1-2; D gene uncertain. Trimming stripped 4 bases from V and 7 bases from J, with 20 bases between. Germline CDR1 SGHRS, CDR2 YFSETQ. This CDR3 spans 15 amino acids. CDR3 residues: CASSPGFEGESGYTF. The CDR3 bases are TGCGCCAGCAGCCCGGGATTTGAGGGTGAAAGTGGCTACACCTTC.

Comments on this clonotype: A much larger clone lies one base from this, so it may be a read error. This chain joins TRBV15 and TRBJ2-5; D gene uncertain. The CDR3 is made up of 14 amino acids. From germline, CDR1 is LNHNV and CDR2 YYDKDF (reference sequence). The DNA for the CDR3 is TGTGCCACCAGCAGAGATCTCGGTCAAGAGACCCGGTACTTC. It yields the protein CATSRDLGQETRYF.